This T cell receptor beta chain was identified during a study of T cell responses to AZD1222 COVID-19 vaccine (dated by TCRdb to the early 2020s). Study-level background: TCR sequencing was performed for roughly 250 trial participants, of whom approximately 200 were given two doses of AZD1222 and around 25 were given two doses of MenACWY control vaccine. Trial participants were enrolled into age subgroups of 18-55, 56-69 and 70-plus years, which contained roughly 150, 30 and 60 TCR-sequenced participants, respectively. The full study reports these points: Participants were mostly white British, with more females than males. The authors suggested clonal diversity may have been underestimated. After two AZD1222 doses, both the breadth and the depth of spike-specific TCRs were significantly higher than at day 0 and than in MenACWY recipients. The 56-69-year group was small, and its depth increase did not reach significance, likely because of low power. Reportedly, almost half of the unique spike-specific TCRs recognized epitopes lying outside the regions that are mutated in the B.1.351 and B.1.1.7 variants. CD4 TCRs associated with the vaccine covered the entire spike protein, and the dominant responses were in regions 160-218 and 743-854. Because no samples from the day 14 peak response were available, repertoires could be characterized only after the peak T cell response. Conclusions about previously exposed vaccinees are limited because only five to seven AZD1222 recipients were SARS-CoV-2 seropositive at baseline.

The CDR3 regions of human TCRbeta chains were analyzed by immunosequencing. From the authors' description of their analysis: TCRs in the repertoires were matched against a reference library of SARS-CoV-2-specific TCRs that had been generated with the MIRA antigen-specificity platform. Breadth was defined as the fraction of unique TCRs that were SARS-CoV-2-associated. Depth was defined as the fraction of total T cells that were SARS-CoV-2-associated. Using the MIRA data, every spike-specific TCR was mapped to the spike region that the TCR reacted to and assigned to either a CD4 or a CD8 class. Log10-transformed breadth and depth values were compared by one-way ANOVA with Sidak's multiple comparisons tests. The immuneACCESS repertoire file appears here via TCRdb, limited to in-frame rearrangements. These files lack a portion of the clones; in checked studies, under half of the deficit traces to unresolved V genes, and the cause of the others is not known. That table gives V, J and clone size, and the DNA gave D and trimming. The sample table lists around 160,000 clones, 94% of them with a count of one. The ten largest account for approximately 4.6% of the sample.

The sample's time point, from its label and the paper: about 28 days (+/-7) after the second vaccine dose. AZD1222 recipients with second doses at about 4 weeks or about 12 weeks were pooled, because spike-specific TCR depth and breadth did not differ between schedules. Vaccinee samples came from UK trials COV001 and COV002, including a single-blind randomized controlled phase 2/3 trial of AZD1222 (ChAdOx1 nCoV-19) in healthy adults. Trial participant PBMC samples were collected at day 0 and day 28 after the second dose for TCRbeta chain sequencing. The CDR3 covers 15 residues, taking in both the cysteine and the phenylalanine. Only the CDR3 part of the read is kept: 45 bases, read in frame from the first base. At the junction V is shortened by 2 bases and J by 10 bases; bases outside the gene matches: 4. The germline V gene specifies SNHLY as CDR1 and FYNNEI as CDR2. On this clone: This clone's antigen is unknown. No per-base quality is available; no much larger clone lies one base away.

The TCR was taken from an adult who received the AZD1222 COVID-19 vaccine. Recombination joined TRBV2 with TRBJ1-6; 11 central bases correspond to TRBD1. This specimen was peripheral blood, taken 28 days after the second AZD1222 dose. DNA sequence: TGTGCCAGCAGTGAACTGGGACAGGGGGGATCACCCCTCCACTTT. It specifies CASSELGQGGSPLHF.